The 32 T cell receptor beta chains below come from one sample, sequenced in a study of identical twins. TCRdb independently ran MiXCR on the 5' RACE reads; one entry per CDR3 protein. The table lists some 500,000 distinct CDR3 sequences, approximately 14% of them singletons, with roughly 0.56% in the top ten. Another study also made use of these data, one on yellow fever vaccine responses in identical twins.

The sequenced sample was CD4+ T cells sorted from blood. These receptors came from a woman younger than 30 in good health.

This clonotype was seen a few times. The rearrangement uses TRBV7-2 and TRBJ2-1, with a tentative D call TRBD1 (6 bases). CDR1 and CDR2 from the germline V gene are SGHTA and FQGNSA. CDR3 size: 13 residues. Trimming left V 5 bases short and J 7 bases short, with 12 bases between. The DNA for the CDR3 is TGTGCCAGCAGCCGTGTCGACAGGAATGAGCAGTTCTTC. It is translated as CASSRVDRNEQFF.

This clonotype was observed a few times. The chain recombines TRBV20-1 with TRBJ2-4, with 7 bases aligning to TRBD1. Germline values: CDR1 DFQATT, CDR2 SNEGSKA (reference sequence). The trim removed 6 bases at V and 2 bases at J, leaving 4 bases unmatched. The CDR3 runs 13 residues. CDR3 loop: CSAKQGSKNIQYF. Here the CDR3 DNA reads TGCAGTGCGAAACAGGGGTCCAAAAACATTCAGTACTTC.

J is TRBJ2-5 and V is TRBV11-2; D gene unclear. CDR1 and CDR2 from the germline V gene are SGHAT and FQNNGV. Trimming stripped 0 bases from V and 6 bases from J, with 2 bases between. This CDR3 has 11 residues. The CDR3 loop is CASSLDKTQYF. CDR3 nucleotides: TGTGCCAGCAGCTTAGACAAGACCCAGTACTTC.

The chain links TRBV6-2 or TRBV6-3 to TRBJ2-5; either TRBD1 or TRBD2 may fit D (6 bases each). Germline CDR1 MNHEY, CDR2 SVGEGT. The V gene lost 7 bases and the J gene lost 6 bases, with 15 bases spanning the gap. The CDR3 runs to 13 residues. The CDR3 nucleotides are TGTGCCAGCAAGACTAGTCAGGGGCAGACCCAGTACTTC. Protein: CASKTSQGQTQYF.

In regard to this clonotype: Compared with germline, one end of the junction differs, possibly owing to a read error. CDR3 loop: CASRSFEQYF. CDR3 in DNA: TGTGCCAGCAGGTCCTTCGAGCAGTACTTC. The genes are TRBV28 and TRBJ2-7; the D is unclear. The CDR3 runs to 10 residues. Germline V CDR1 and CDR2: MDHEN, SYDVKM.

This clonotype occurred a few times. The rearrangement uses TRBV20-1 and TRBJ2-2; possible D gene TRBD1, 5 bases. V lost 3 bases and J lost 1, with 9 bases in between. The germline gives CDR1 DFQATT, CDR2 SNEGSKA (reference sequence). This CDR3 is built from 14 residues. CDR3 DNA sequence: TGCAGTGCTAGGCCAGGGAAGAACACCGGGGAGCTGTTTTTT. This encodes CSARPGKNTGELFF.

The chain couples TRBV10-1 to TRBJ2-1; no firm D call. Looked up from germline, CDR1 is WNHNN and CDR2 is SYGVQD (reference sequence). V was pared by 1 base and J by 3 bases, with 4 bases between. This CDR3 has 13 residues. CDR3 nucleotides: TGCGCCAGCAGTGAGTTTGTCTACAATGAGCAGTTCTTC. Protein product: CASSEFVYNEQFF.

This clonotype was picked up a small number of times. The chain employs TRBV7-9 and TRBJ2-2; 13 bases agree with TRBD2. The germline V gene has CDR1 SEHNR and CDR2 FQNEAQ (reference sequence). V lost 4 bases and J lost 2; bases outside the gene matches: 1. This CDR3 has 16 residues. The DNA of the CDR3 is TGTGCCAGCAGCTGGACTAGCGGGGGAAACACCGGGGAGCTGTTTTTT. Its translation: CASSWTSGGNTGELFF.

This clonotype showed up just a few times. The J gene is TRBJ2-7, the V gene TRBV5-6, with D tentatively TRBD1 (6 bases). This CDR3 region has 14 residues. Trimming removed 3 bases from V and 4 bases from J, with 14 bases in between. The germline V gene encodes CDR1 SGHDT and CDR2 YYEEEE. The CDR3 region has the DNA TGTGCCAGCAGCTCGCTTGGGACAAATTACGAGCAGTACTTC. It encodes CASSSLGTNYEQYF.

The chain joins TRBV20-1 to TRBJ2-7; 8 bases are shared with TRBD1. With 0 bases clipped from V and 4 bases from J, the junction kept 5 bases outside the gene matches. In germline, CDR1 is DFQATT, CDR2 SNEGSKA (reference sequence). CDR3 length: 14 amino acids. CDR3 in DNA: TGCAGTGCTAGAGATCCCAGGGGGCCTTACGAGCAGTACTTC. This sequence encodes CSARDPRGPYEQYF.

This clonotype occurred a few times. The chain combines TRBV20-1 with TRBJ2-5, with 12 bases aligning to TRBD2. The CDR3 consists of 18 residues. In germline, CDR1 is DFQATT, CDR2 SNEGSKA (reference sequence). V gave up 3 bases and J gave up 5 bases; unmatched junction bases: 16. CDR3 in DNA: TGCAGTGCTAGTCAAGTAGAACTAGCGGGGGGCCGGCGGGAGACCCAGTACTTC. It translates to CSASQVELAGGRRETQYF.

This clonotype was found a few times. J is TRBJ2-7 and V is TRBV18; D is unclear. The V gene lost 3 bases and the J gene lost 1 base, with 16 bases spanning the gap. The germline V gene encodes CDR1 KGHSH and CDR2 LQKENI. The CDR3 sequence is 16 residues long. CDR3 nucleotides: TGTGCCAGCTCACCTACTCGGATAGCAGGTTCCTACGAGCAGTACTTC. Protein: CASSPTRIAGSYEQYF.

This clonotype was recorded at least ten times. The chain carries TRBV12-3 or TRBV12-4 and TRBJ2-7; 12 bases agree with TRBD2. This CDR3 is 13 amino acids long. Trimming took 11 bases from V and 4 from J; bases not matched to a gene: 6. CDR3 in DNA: TGTGCCTCCGGTCTAGCGGGAGGGTACGAGCAGTACTTC. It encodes CASGLAGGYEQYF.

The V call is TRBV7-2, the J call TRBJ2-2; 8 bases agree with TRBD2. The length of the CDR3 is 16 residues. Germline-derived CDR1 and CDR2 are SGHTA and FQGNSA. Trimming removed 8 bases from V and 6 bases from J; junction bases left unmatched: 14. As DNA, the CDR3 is TGTGCCAGCCTAGTTGAGGGGACTAGACGCTCCGGGGAGCTGTTTTTT. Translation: CASLVEGTRRSGELFF.

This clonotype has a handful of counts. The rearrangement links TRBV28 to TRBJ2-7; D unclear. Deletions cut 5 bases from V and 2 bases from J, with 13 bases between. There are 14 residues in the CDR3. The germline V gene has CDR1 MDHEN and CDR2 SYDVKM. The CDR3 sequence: CASSVVGFPYEQYF. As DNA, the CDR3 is TGTGCCAGCAGTGTCGTTGGGTTTCCCTACGAGCAGTACTTC.

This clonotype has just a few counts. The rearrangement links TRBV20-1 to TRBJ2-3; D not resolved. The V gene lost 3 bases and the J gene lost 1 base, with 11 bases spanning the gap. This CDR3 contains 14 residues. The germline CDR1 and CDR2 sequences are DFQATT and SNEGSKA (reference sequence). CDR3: CSASASRGTDTQYF. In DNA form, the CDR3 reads TGCAGTGCTAGTGCTTCCCGGGGCACAGATACGCAGTATTTT.

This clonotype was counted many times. The CDR3, as DNA: TGTGCCAGCAGTCCGCCCTTTCGCTCCTACGAGCAGTACTTC. Its protein is CASSPPFRSYEQYF. This rearrangement joins TRBV12-3 or TRBV12-4 to TRBJ2-7; D remains ambiguous. There are 14 residues in the CDR3. V was trimmed by 5 bases and J by 0 bases, leaving 11 bases between them.

CDR3 coding DNA: TGCGCCAGCAGCTTGGGGGGACAGGTTAATGAAAAACTGTTTTTT. This translates into CASSLGGQVNEKLFF. The chain employs TRBV5-1 and TRBJ1-4; 8 bases fit TRBD1. This CDR3 is 15 amino acids long. Germline CDR1 and CDR2: SGHRS and YFSETQ. Trimming took 0 bases from V and 4 from J; bases not matched to a gene: 2. The full variable domain, with the rest looked up from reference TRBV5-1 and TRBJ1-4, is KAGVTQTPRYLIKTRGQQVTLSCSPISGHRSVSWYQQTPGQGLQFLFEYFSETQRNKGNFPGRFSGRQFSNSRSEMNVSTLELGDSALYLCASSLGGQVNEKLFFGSGTQLSVL.

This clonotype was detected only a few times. CDR3 nucleotides: TGCAGTGCCTCGTTCTCCCATGATAGCAATCAGCCCCAGCATTTT. This gives the protein CSASFSHDSNQPQHF. The gene calls are TRBV20-1 and TRBJ1-5; D unclear. This CDR3 has 15 residues. The V gene lost 6 bases and the J gene lost 0 bases, with 15 bases spanning the gap. Germline V gene data show CDR1 as DFQATT and CDR2 as SNEGSKA (reference sequence).

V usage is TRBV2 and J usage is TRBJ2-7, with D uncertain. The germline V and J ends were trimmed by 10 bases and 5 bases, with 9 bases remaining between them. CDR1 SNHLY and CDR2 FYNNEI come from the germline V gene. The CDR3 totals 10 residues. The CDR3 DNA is TGTGCCACCCTGGGGAACGAGCAGTACTTC. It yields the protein CATLGNEQYF.

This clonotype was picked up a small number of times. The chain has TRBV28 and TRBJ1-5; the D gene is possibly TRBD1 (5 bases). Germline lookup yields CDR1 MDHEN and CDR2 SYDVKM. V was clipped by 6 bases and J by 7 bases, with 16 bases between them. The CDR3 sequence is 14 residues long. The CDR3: CASSHRQWGQPQHF. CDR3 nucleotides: TGTGCCAGCAGCCACAGACAGTGGGGACAGCCCCAGCATTTT.

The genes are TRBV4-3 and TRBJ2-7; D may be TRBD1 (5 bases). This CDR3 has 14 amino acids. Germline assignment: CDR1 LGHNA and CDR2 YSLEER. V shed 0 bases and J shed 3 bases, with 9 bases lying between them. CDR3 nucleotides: TGCGCCAGCAGCCAAGAAAGTAGGGGCTACGAGCAGTACTTC. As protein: CASSQESRGYEQYF.

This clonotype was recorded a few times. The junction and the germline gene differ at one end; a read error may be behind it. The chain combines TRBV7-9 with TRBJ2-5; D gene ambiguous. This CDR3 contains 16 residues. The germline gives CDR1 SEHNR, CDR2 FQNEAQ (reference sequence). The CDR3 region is CASSLLRTANQETQYF. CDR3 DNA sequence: TGTGCCAGCAGCTTATTGCGGACGGCCAACCAGGAGACCCAGTACTTC.

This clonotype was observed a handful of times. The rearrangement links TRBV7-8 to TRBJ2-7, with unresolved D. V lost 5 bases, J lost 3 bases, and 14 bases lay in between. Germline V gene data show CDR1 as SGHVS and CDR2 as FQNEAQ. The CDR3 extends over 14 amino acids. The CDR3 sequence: CASSLGLGDYEQYF. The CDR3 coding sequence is TGTGCCAGCAGCCTGGGCCTGGGCGACTACGAGCAGTACTTC.

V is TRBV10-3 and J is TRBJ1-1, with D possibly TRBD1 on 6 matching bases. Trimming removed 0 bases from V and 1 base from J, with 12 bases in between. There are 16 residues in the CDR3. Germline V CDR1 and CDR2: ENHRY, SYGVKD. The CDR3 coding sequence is TGTGCCATCAGTGAGTCGAGGGGGACGGGGAACACTGAAGCTTTCTTT. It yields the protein CAISESRGTGNTEAFF.

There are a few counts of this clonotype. The CDR3 spells CASSIKGTSGYEQFF. The CDR3 DNA sequence: TGTGCCAGTAGTATAAAGGGGACTAGCGGATATGAGCAGTTCTTC. V usage is TRBV19 and J usage is TRBJ2-1; TRBD2 agrees at 11 bases. CDR3 size: 15 residues. CDR1 LNHDA and CDR2 SQIVND come from the germline V gene (reference sequence). With 2 bases clipped from V and 8 bases from J, the junction kept 5 bases outside the gene matches.

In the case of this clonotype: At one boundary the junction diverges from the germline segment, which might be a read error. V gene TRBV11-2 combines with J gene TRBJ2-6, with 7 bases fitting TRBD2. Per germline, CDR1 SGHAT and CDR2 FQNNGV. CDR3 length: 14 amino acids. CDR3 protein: CASSPTAGTYAGGF. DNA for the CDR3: TGTGCCAGCAGCCCAACGGCCGGGACTTACGCCGGGGGGTTC.

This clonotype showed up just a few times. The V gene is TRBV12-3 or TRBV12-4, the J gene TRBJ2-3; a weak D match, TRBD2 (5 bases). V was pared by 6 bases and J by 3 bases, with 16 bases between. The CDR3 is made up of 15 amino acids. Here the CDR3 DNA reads TGTGCCAGCAGCAAAGGCCTGGGAGAAACAGATACGCAGTATTTT. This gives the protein CASSKGLGETDTQYF.

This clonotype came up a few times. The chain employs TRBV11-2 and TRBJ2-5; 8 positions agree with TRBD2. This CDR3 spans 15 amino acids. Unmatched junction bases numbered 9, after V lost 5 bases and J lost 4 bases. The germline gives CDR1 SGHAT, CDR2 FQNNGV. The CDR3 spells CASSHPAGVLETQYF. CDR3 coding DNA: TGTGCCAGCAGCCATCCAGCGGGAGTACTAGAGACCCAGTACTTC.

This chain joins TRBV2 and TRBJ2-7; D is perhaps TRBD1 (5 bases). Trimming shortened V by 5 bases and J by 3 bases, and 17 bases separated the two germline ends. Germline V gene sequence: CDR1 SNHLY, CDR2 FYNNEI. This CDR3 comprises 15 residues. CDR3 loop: CASSKGHGKDYEQYF. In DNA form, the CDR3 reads TGTGCCAGCAGTAAAGGACACGGAAAAGACTACGAGCAGTACTTC.

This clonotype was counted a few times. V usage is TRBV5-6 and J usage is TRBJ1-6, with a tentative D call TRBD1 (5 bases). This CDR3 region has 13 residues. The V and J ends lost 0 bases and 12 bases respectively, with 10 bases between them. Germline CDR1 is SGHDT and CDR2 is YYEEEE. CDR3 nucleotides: TGTGCCAGCAGCTTGGGCAGGGAAAGACCCCTCCACTTT. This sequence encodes CASSLGRERPLHF. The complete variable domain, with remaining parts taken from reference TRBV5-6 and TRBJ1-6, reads DAGVTQSPTHLIKTRGQQVTLRCSPKSGHDTVSWYQQALGQGPQFIFQYYEEEERQRGNFPDRFSGHQFPNYSSELNVNALLLGDSALYLCASSLGRERPLHFGNGTRLTVT.

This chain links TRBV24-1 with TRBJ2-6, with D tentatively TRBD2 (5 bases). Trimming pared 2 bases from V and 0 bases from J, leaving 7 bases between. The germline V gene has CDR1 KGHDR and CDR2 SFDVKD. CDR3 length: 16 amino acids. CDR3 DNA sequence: TGTGCCACCAGTGATTCCGGAGGCTCTGGGGCCAACGTCCTGACTTTC. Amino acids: CATSDSGGSGANVLTF.